These 31 T cell receptor beta chains were sequenced from one sample in a study of T cells in Graves' hyperthyroidism and ophthalmopathy (dated by TCRdb to the late 2010s). The library was obtained by multiplex PCR. For sequencing, an Illumina HiSeq 2000 was employed. TCR beta CDR3 regions were amplified from RNA transcripts. The TCR CDR3 was subjected to a first round of RT-PCR using the HTBI primer set and the Qiagen OneStep RT-PCR kit. TCRdb cleaned the public reads at Q25 with fastp, built clones with MiXCR and kept in-frame beta chains. CDR3 protein duplicates are merged, each entry listing the most common genes and DNA. Recorded for this sample are roughly 500,000 distinct CDR3 sequences; 46% of them occurred a single time. Around 47% of the sample lies in the top ten. The sample taken for sequencing was peripheral blood or thyroid tissue (not recorded which). Receptors originate from an adult woman with Graves' disease, either hyperthyroidism or ophthalmopathy (not recorded which).

This clonotype came up once. The rearrangement links TRBV7-9 to TRBJ1-2; possibly TRBD1 for D (6 bases). The CDR3 is 12 residues long. Trimming stripped 1 base from V and 12 bases from J, with 12 bases between. Germline CDR1 reads SEHNR; CDR2 reads FQNEAQ (reference sequence). The DNA of the CDR3 is TGTGCCAGCAGCTTAGGGACGGGGGGCAACACCTTC. It codes for CASSLGTGGNTF.

V gene TRBV20-1 combines with J gene TRBJ1-1, with 8 bases lining up with TRBD1. Germline CDR1 is DFQATT and CDR2 is SNEGSKA (reference sequence). This CDR3 spans 12 amino acids. CDR3 DNA sequence: TGCATAGCGGGACAGGAGCACACTGAAGCTTTCTTT. Amino acids: CIAGQEHTEAFF.

In its sample, this clonotype was seen many times. This chain links TRBV20-1 with TRBJ2-5, with D uncertain. Trimming shortened V by 1 base and J by 3 bases, and 6 bases separated the two germline ends. CDR3 length: 12 residues. The germline CDR1 and CDR2 sequences are DFQATT and SNEGSKA (reference sequence). CDR3 nucleotide sequence: TGCAGTGCTAGAGGCCAGGAAGAGACCCAGTACTTC. This sequence encodes CSARGQEETQYF.

The rearrangement links TRBV5-6 to TRBJ1-6; D perhaps matches TRBD1 (5 bases). Germline V gene sequence: CDR1 SGHDT, CDR2 YYEEEE. Trimming stripped 0 bases from V and 5 bases from J, with 12 bases between. The CDR3 runs 16 residues. The CDR3 sequence is CASSLGRAVNNSPLHF. CDR3 nucleotides: TGTGCCAGCAGCTTGGGCAGGGCGGTGAATAATTCACCCCTCCACTTT. Combining the CDR3 with reference TRBV5-6 and TRBJ1-6 gives the whole variable domain DAGVTQSPTHLIKTRGQQVTLRCSPKSGHDTVSWYQQALGQGPQFIFQYYEEEERQRGNFPDRFSGHQFPNYSSELNVNALLLGDSALYLCASSLGRAVNNSPLHFGNGTRLTVT.

This clonotype was detected only a few times. The chain carries TRBV9 and TRBJ1-3; no clear D gene. Germline assignment: CDR1 SGDLS and CDR2 YYNGEE. This CDR3 has 14 amino acids. Trimming pared 1 base from V and 10 bases from J, leaving 15 bases between. CDR3 sequence: CASSVRLYETTIYF. In DNA form, the CDR3 reads TGTGCCAGCAGCGTAAGGTTATACGAAACGACCATATATTTT.

In its sample, this clonotype was seen many times. The chain couples TRBV19 to TRBJ2-5, with D unresolved. CDR3 length equals 15 residues. CDR1 LNHDA and CDR2 SQIVND come from the germline V gene (reference sequence). The V end was cut by 5 bases, the J end by 1 base, with 14 bases between. The CDR3 DNA reads as TGTGCCAGTAGTCTCTCACGTGCCATCCAAGAGACCCAGTACTTC. Amino acid sequence: CASSLSRAIQETQYF. Together with reference TRBV19 and TRBJ2-5, the CDR3 gives the full variable domain: DGGITQSPKYLFRKEGQNVTLSCEQNLNHDAMYWYRQDPGQGLRLIYYSQIVNDFQKGDIAEGYSVSREKKESFPLTVTSAQKNPTAFYLCASSLSRAIQETQYFGPGTRLLVL.

This clonotype was observed many times. This chain connects TRBV29-1 to TRBJ2-5, with 7 bases fitting TRBD2. With 4 bases clipped from V and 1 base from J, the junction kept 6 bases outside the gene matches. The CDR3 is 14 residues long. Germline CDR1 reads SQVTM; CDR2 reads ANQGSEA. CDR3 protein: CSVGGLAAQETQYF. CDR3 nucleotides: TGCAGCGTTGGAGGGCTAGCGGCCCAAGAGACCCAGTACTTC.

The chain employs TRBV7-2 and TRBJ1-6, with TRBD1 matching over 8 bases. Losses at the gene ends were 3 bases for V and 7 bases for J; bases not matched to a gene: 14. The V gene's germline CDR1 is SGHTA and CDR2 FQGNSA. This CDR3 comprises 18 residues. CDR3 DNA sequence: TGTGCCAGCAGCTTTTCGATCGGGCTTGGACAGGGAAATTCACCCCTCCACTTT. Amino acid sequence: CASSFSIGLGQGNSPLHF.

The chain joins TRBV4-1 to TRBJ2-7; 7 nucleotides match TRBD1. CDR1 is MGHRA and CDR2 is YSYEKL in the germline V gene. V lost 5 bases and J lost 2; bases outside the gene matches: 12. The CDR3 contains 16 residues. The CDR3 DNA follows: TGCGCCAGCAGCTCAAGAAAAGGGACAGATCCCTACGAGCAGTACTTC. As protein: CASSSRKGTDPYEQYF.

This clonotype was detected ten times or more. V gene TRBV19 combines with J gene TRBJ1-2; D is uncertain. The CDR3 extends over 12 amino acids. The germline V gene has CDR1 LNHDA and CDR2 SQIVND (reference sequence). Trimming pared 6 bases from V and 8 bases from J, leaving 13 bases between. The CDR3 DNA reads as TGTGCCAGTAGCTCCAACCAAAGGGGCTACACCTTC. Translated, it gives CASSSNQRGYTF.

This clonotype appeared many times. The genes are TRBV13 and TRBJ2-5; D possibly matches TRBD1 or TRBD2 (5 bases each). The germline V gene has CDR1 PRHDT and CDR2 FYEKMQ (reference sequence). The length of the CDR3 is 19 residues. The ends were cut back, 5 bases at V and 2 bases at J, with 27 bases in the middle. The CDR3 coding sequence is TGTGCCAGCAGCAATATCCAAAGGTACCTGGCAGGGAGACAAGAGACCCAGTACTTC. This codes for CASSNIQRYLAGRQETQYF.

CDR3: CASSASGRDYGYTF. The CDR3 nucleotides are TGTGCCAGCAGCGCGTCCGGCAGGGACTATGGCTACACCTTC. This chain connects TRBV7-2 to TRBJ1-2; possibly TRBD1 for D (5 bases). Germline V lookup: CDR1 SGHTA, CDR2 FQGNSA. Trimming left V 5 bases short and J 3 bases short, with 13 bases between. CDR3 length: 14 residues.

The rearrangement links TRBV7-9 to TRBJ2-7, with D perhaps TRBD1 (5 bases). V was clipped by 4 bases and J by 0 bases, with 13 bases between them. This CDR3 contains 15 residues. Per the germline V gene, CDR1 is SEHNR and CDR2 is FQNEAQ (reference sequence). CDR3 sequence: CASSSVPTVSYEQYF. CDR3 coding DNA: TGTGCCAGCAGCTCCGTCCCGACAGTCTCCTACGAGCAGTACTTC.

The rearrangement links TRBV29-1 to TRBJ2-1; perhaps TRBD2 as D (5 bases). The CDR3 spans 12 residues. CDR1 is SQVTM, CDR2 ANQGSEA, per germline. V was cut by 7 bases and J by 5 bases, with 12 bases left in between. CDR3 coding DNA: TGCAGCGCTGTGGGGAGAAACAATGAGCAGTTCTTC. This translates into CSAVGRNNEQFF.

The V call is TRBV24-1, the J call TRBJ2-5; D is possibly TRBD1 (5 bases). Trimming took 6 bases from V and 9 from J, leaving 19 bases between them. Germline V CDR1 and CDR2: KGHDR, SFDVKD. The CDR3 runs to 14 residues. The CDR3 protein is CATSHRMSNQPQYF. The CDR3 bases are TGTGCCACCAGTCACAGGATGTCCAATCAGCCCCAGTACTTC.

This chain joins TRBV7-3 and TRBJ1-4; TRBD1 is a possible D gene (5 bases). This CDR3 contains 15 residues. Germline loops: CDR1 SGHTA, CDR2 FQGTGA. Trimming left V 5 bases short and J 4 bases short, with 14 bases between. CDR3 sequence reads: CASSALAGLNEKLFF. In DNA form, the CDR3 reads TGTGCCAGCAGCGCCCTGGCAGGGCTTAATGAAAAACTGTTTTTT.

This clonotype was observed a single time. This chain links TRBV29-1 with TRBJ2-7; D unresolved. V was clipped by 4 bases and J by 5 bases, with 15 bases between them. This CDR3 has 13 residues. Looked up from germline, CDR1 is SQVTM and CDR2 is ANQGSEA. The CDR3 bases are TGCAGCGTTGCGGGCCCAAACCAAGACGAGCAGTACTTC. It codes for CSVAGPNQDEQYF.

The chain joins TRBV19 to TRBJ1-2, with no clear D. This CDR3 has 12 amino acids. V gave up 7 bases and J gave up 7 bases, with 13 bases separating them. CDR1 is LNHDA and CDR2 is SQIVND in the germline V gene (reference sequence). DNA of the CDR3: TGTGCCAGTACCACGGGGAAAAGTGGCTACACCTTC. It is translated as CASTTGKSGYTF.

DNA for the CDR3: TGTGCCAGCAGTGCACATGGGGCGGGCTCCTATAATTCACCCCTCCACTTT. Protein: CASSAHGAGSYNSPLHF. The chain recombines TRBV25-1 with TRBJ1-6; TRBD1 might be the D (5 bases). CDR1 and CDR2 (germline): MGHDK, SYGVNS. This CDR3 region has 17 residues. Trimming shortened V by 4 bases and J by 0 bases, and 13 bases separated the two germline ends.

In this sample, this clonotype turned up many times. The chain uses TRBV10-2 and TRBJ1-3; D unclear. Looked up from germline, CDR1 is WSHSY and CDR2 is SAAADI. The CDR3 is 12 residues long. Deletions cut 3 bases from V and 4 bases from J, with 4 bases between. This chain's CDR3 is CASSDWGNTIYF. For the CDR3, the DNA is TGCGCCAGCAGTGATTGGGGAAACACCATATATTTT.

This clonotype occurred many times. The chain employs TRBV20-1 and TRBJ1-2, with D uncertain. The germline V gene encodes CDR1 DFQATT and CDR2 SNEGSKA (reference sequence). The CDR3 has 11 amino acids. V dropped 5 bases and J dropped 8 bases, with 12 bases sitting between them. The CDR3 region is CSAGPNGGYTF. CDR3 DNA: TGCAGTGCTGGACCTAACGGGGGCTACACCTTC.

This clonotype was seen at least ten times. The V and J genes are TRBV7-9 and TRBJ1-2; D unresolved. Trimming removed 5 bases at V and 2 bases at J, with 9 bases between. The CDR3 sequence is 13 residues long. Germline assignment: CDR1 SEHNR and CDR2 FQNEAQ (reference sequence). The CDR3 DNA reads TGTGCCAGCAGCATCCTCACAAACTATGGCTACACCTTC. As protein: CASSILTNYGYTF.

This clonotype was observed many times. The chain uses TRBV5-6 and TRBJ1-1; weak D call: TRBD1 (6 bases). CDR3 length equals 15 residues. V shed 4 bases and J shed 5 bases, with 18 bases lying between them. The germline V gene encodes CDR1 SGHDT and CDR2 YYEEEE. CDR3 in amino acids: CASSLNPGHDTEAFF. The CDR3, as DNA: TGTGCCAGCAGCCTAAATCCGGGACACGATACTGAAGCTTTCTTT.

This chain uses TRBV2 with TRBJ1-2, with 7 positions matching TRBD1. The CDR3 spans 14 residues. Germline lookup yields CDR1 SNHLY and CDR2 FYNNEI. J gave up 7 bases and V 2 bases, and 7 bases lay outside the gene matches. Here the CDR3 reads CASSERQGGGGYTF. The CDR3, as DNA: TGTGCCAGCAGTGAACGACAGGGTGGCGGTGGCTACACCTTC.

V and J are TRBV5-1 and TRBJ2-7; maybe TRBD2 (6 bases). Germline V gene sequence: CDR1 SGHRS, CDR2 YFSETQ. The CDR3 covers 12 residues. V lost 8 bases, J lost 5 bases, and 14 bases lay in between. This CDR3 is CASSEWGDEQYF. CDR3 coding DNA: TGCGCCAGTAGCGAGTGGGGGGACGAGCAGTACTTC.

This rearrangement joins TRBV13 to TRBJ1-1, with 8 nucleotides matching TRBD1. From germline, CDR1 is PRHDT and CDR2 FYEKMQ (reference sequence). V lost 8 bases and J lost 0; bases outside the gene matches: 14. This CDR3 has 17 amino acids. In DNA, the CDR3 is TGTGCCAGCCCTACAGGGGGTGACCCGACTTTGAACACTGAAGCTTTCTTT. This translates into CASPTGGDPTLNTEAFF. The variable domain in full, with the rest retrieved from reference TRBV13 and TRBJ1-1, is AAGVIQSPRHLIKEKRETATLKCYPIPRHDTVYWYQQGPGQDPQFLISFYEKMQSDKGSIPDRFSAQQFSDYHSELNMSSLELGDSALYFCASPTGGDPTLNTEAFFGQGTRLTVV.

This clonotype has at least ten counts. V and J are TRBV12-3 or TRBV12-4 and TRBJ1-1; no definite D call. V was clipped by 5 bases and J by 1 base, with 8 bases between them. This CDR3 has 13 residues. The CDR3 loop is CASSLRQNTEAFF. The CDR3 nucleotides read TGTGCCAGCAGTCTCAGACAGAACACTGAAGCTTTCTTT.

The V and J genes are TRBV9 and TRBJ1-2; D gene ambiguous. Trimming left V 3 bases short and J 8 bases short, with 8 bases between. Per germline, CDR1 SGDLS and CDR2 YYNGEE. The length of the CDR3 is 11 residues. For the CDR3, the DNA is TGTGCCAGCAGCGGGCTGGAAGGCTACACCTTC. Translation: CASSGLEGYTF.

The chain recombines TRBV7-8 with TRBJ2-7; 15 bases agree with TRBD2. Trimming took 6 bases from V and 0 from J; bases not matched to a gene: 6. The CDR3 covers 17 residues. The germline gives CDR1 SGHVS, CDR2 FQNEAQ. DNA of the CDR3: TGTGCCAGCAGAGGACTAGCGGGAGGGCCGGGCTCCTACGAGCAGTACTTC. Its translation: CASRGLAGGPGSYEQYF. Combining the CDR3 with reference TRBV7-8 and TRBJ2-7 gives the whole variable domain GAGVSQSPRYKVAKRGQDVALRCDPISGHVSLFWYQQALGQGPEFLTYFQNEAQLDKSGLPSDRFFAERPEGSVSTLKIQRTQQEDSAVYLCASRGLAGGPGSYEQYFGPGTRLTVT.

This clonotype was counted between two and nine times. The V call is TRBV7-9, the J call TRBJ1-1, with D possibly matching TRBD1 (6 bases). The CDR3 consists of 12 residues. Germline V lookup: CDR1 SEHNR, CDR2 FQNEAQ (reference sequence). Trimming shortened V by 1 base and J by 11 bases, and 11 bases separated the two germline ends. This chain's CDR3 is CASSLGRQAAFF. DNA of the CDR3: TGTGCCAGCAGCTTAGGAAGACAGGCGGCTTTCTTT.

In this sample, this clonotype turned up a few times. In nucleotides, the CDR3 is TGCAGTGCTAGAGGTGCCGGGACTAGCGGGGCCTACGAGCAGTACTTC. This sequence encodes CSARGAGTSGAYEQYF. The J gene is TRBJ2-7, the V gene TRBV20-1; 13 nucleotides match TRBD2. CDR1 is DFQATT and CDR2 is SNEGSKA in the germline V gene (reference sequence). V lost 1 base, J lost 2 bases, and 5 bases stayed unmatched. This CDR3 contains 16 residues.